The source of this TCR beta chain is a study of cytomegalovirus exposure and HLA in healthy donors. Study observations and caveats: In a later analysis, parvovirus B19, influenza, CMV and Epstein-Barr virus appeared linked to several top co-occurrence clusters. Researchers catalogued approximately 170 TCR beta chains as cytomegalovirus-associated.

Remarks on this clone: Its antigen is currently unknown.

Amplification used 60 Vbeta primers and 13 Jbeta primers. The protocol was immunoSEQ multiplex PCR, while the TCRdb copy is restricted to in-frame clones and leaves out a portion. Here the sample spans some 200,000 clones, less than 80% being singletons. The sample was PBMCs. This receptor was taken from a girl aged 2-10 years in good health and CMV-seronegative.

CDR3 DNA sequence: TGTGCCAGCAGCCCCATAAACTCGTATGGCTACACCTTC. Amino acids: CASSPINSYGYTF. The J gene is TRBJ1-2, the V gene TRBV5-4, with D hard to call. The CDR3 loop spans 13 amino acids. V lost 4 bases to trimming and J lost 5 bases, with 12 bases between them. In germline, CDR1 is SGHNT, CDR2 YYREEE (reference sequence).